This entry features one T cell receptor (beta chain) sequence. The antigen this receptor binds is unknown. No base quality information exists; no much larger clone differs at one position. Taken from cysteine to phenylalanine, the CDR3 has 12 residues. The kept DNA is CDR3 alone, 36 bases in frame from the first base. V is shortened by 2 bases, J by 3 bases, and the region joining them spans 4 bases. From a lookup of the germline V gene (reference sequence), CDR1 and CDR2 are SEHNR and FQNEAQ. The entry originates in a study of control samples from healthy donors and cancer patients (dated by TCRdb to about 2020). The protocol used for the library was the immunoSEQ multiplex PCR assay. TCRdb re-hosts the immuneACCESS table, in-frame sequences only. Its copies lack some clones; in the studies checked, an unresolved V gene accounts for under half of them, and the cause for the rest is not known. This sample gives 100,000 or so clones in total; around 83% of them show up just once. The ten largest clones take up roughly 1.3% of the sample.

This sequence was found in a woman aged 45-60 years in good health. Input material: blood. The rearranged chain carries TRBV7-9 and TRBJ1-2, with the identity of the D gene unclear. The DNA reads TGTGCCAGCAGCTTACAAGACTATGGCTACACCTTC. Its product reads: CASSLQDYGYTF.